These T cell receptor beta chains were read from a single sample in a study of OX40 agonist ivuxolimab in advanced cancers. TCRdb keeps only in-frame clones here, not all; method: immunoSEQ multiplex PCR. The sample lists around 21,000 clones; more than 70% were seen once. This specimen was CD4+ or CD8+ T cells sorted from blood, taken in a trial of the OX40 agonist ivuxolimab. The receptor set was obtained from an adult with an advanced solid tumor such as melanoma, head and neck, liver or kidney cancer. Each CDR3 is given with its conserved first and last residue. Only some rows state a clone size, as once, few, many or a class for expanded clones.

clone_size | v_call | cdr3_aa
once | TRBV19 | CASSIVAGGNTEAFF
NA | TRBV5-1 | CASSTSPGGNQPQHF
NA | TRBV27 | CASSLGGSSYNEQFF
NA | TRBV5-1 | CASKPKDGTYEQYF
NA | TRBV9 | CASSSSMGGGETQYF
once | TRBV28 | CASSPGQGGGGWETQYF
NA | TRBV4-2 | CASSQAANEQYF
once | TRBV13 | CASSSTGDLNTGELFF
NA | TRBV5-1 | CASSLGPGDGETQYF
NA | TRBV6-5 | CASSPGQGDQPQHF
once | TRBV14 | CASSQGPGYNSPLHF
few | TRBV7-6 | CASSLWTGGSNTGELFF
NA | TRBV23-1 | CASSQSPGYEQYF
NA | TRBV10-3 | CAINTESNEQFF
once | TRBV7-9 | CASSSRDRGVSGNEKLFF
NA | TRBV5-6 | CASSPGTVNQPQHF
NA | TRBV5-1 | CASSFGEGINEQFF
NA | TRBV16 | CASSRSDRGGQPQHF
NA | TRBV27 | CASSPDRGGNQPQHF
NA | TRBV5-4 | CASTSPREEQFF
NA | TRBV27 | CASRTSGGGSYNEQFF
few | TRBV5-2 | CASSPNDYGYTF
large | TRBV6-6 | CASSAGDPMSYTF
NA | TRBV7-9 | CASSLGEGVVHEQFF
NA | TRBV5-1 | CASSPSSGKETQYF
NA | TRBV7-8 | CASSGGAGYEQFF
NA | TRBV7-8 | CASSLAMGELFF
NA | TRBV7-8 | CASSLLQGPSGEQYF
once | TRBV27 | CASSNQWERGKNIQYF
NA | TRBV28 | CASSRGQGAYQPQHF
once | TRBV5-6 | CASSPVTGPENEQFF
NA | TRBV29-1 | CSADTGDKVGNYGYTF
NA | TRBV27 | CASSREGWNTEAFF
NA | TRBV7-8 | CASSPGQGPSYEQYF
NA | TRBV5-1 | CASSLGLAGGPPHEQYF
NA | TRBV27 | CATVSLLSGSYNEQFF
NA | TRBV5-6 | CASSPPEGRNTEAFF
NA | TRBV4-2 | CASSQDLGGSRGYTF
NA | TRBV6-1 | CASSDGGTYEQYF
NA | TRBV7-6 | CASSLLEAGDYEQYF
NA | TRBV7-9 | CASSPRWGGMDEQYF
NA | TRBV18 | CASSPSADREGLNYGYTF
NA | TRBV4-1 | CASSQPGSYYNEQFF
NA | TRBV7-8 | CASSLDSLKNSPLHF
NA | TRBV5-1 | CASSLERGTNTEAFF